These 8 T cell receptor beta chains were all obtained from the same sample, sequenced in a study of blood T cell repertoires in COVID-19. Here immunoSEQ multiplex PCR was the method, and the copy in TCRdb shows in-frame clones only, minus some. The repertoire consists of around 50,000 clones, with 70% to 90% occurring once and the leading ten covering around 5.2%. The specimen was peripheral blood. These TCRs come from a human donor in a cohort sampled during active COVID-19.

This clone was seen more than once but under ten times. The chain combines TRBV6-5 with TRBJ2-2, with 8 bases aligning to TRBD2. V was pared by 7 bases and J by 7 bases, with 8 bases of the junction left unmatched. The germline V gene encodes CDR1 MNHEY and CDR2 SVGAGI. The CDR3 is 14 amino acids. CDR3 sequence reads: CASNTGTSSGELFF. The CDR3 coding sequence is TGTGCCAGCAATACCGGGACTAGTAGCGGGGAGCTGTTTTTT.

The J gene is TRBJ1-1, the V gene TRBV5-1; D is unclear. Germline CDR1 is SGHRS and CDR2 is YFSETQ. The CDR3 has 15 amino acids. V lost 3 bases and J 2 bases, leaving 14 bases between the germline ends. Here the CDR3 reads CASSSQAGGNTEAFF. The CDR3 DNA reads as TGCGCCAGCAGCTCCCAGGCCGGAGGTAACACTGAAGCTTTCTTT.

The genes are TRBV18 and TRBJ2-4; the match to TRBD2 covers 12 bases. Germline lookup yields CDR1 KGHSH and CDR2 LQKENI. There are 17 residues in the CDR3. J was trimmed by 6 bases and V by 3 bases; bases with no gene match: 9. The DNA for the CDR3 is TGTGCCAGCTCACCGCCCCTAGCGGGGGGGCTCGGAAACATTCAGTACTTC. It encodes CASSPPLAGGLGNIQYF.

V and J are TRBV9 and TRBJ1-4, with D tentatively TRBD1 (5 bases). Per germline, CDR1 SGDLS and CDR2 YYNGEE. The CDR3 spans 14 residues. The V end was cut by 2 bases, the J end by 0 bases, with 5 bases between. The CDR3 DNA follows: TGTGCCAGCAGCGTGGACACAACTAATGAAAAACTGTTTTTT. Its translation: CASSVDTTNEKLFF.

The chain is built from TRBV11-2 and TRBJ1-2; D is uncertain. The germline V and J ends were trimmed by 4 bases and 0 bases, with 12 bases remaining between them. The CDR3 sequence is 15 residues long. Germline CDR1 SGHAT, CDR2 FQNNGV. The CDR3 is CASSSREGANYGYTF. The CDR3 DNA follows: TGTGCCAGCAGCTCGAGGGAGGGAGCTAACTATGGCTACACCTTC.

This clone was counted once. This sequence joins TRBV28 and TRBJ2-7; no clear D gene. The V end lost 3 bases, the J end lost 0 bases, and 6 bases lay between the germline ends. Germline V gene lookup returns CDR1 MDHEN and CDR2 SYDVKM. The CDR3 consists of 13 residues. The CDR3 DNA reads TGTGCCAGCAGTTTGGGCAGCTCCTACGAGCAGTACTTC. Amino acids: CASSLGSSYEQYF.

The chain couples TRBV7-2 to TRBJ2-1; 9 bases are a match to TRBD1. Trimming cost V 6 bases and J 9 bases; bases outside gene matches: 6. The CDR3 length is 13 residues. Germline V gene data show CDR1 as SGHTA and CDR2 as FQGNSA. CDR3 coding DNA: TGTGCCAGCAGGGACAGGGGAAGAGGTGAGCAGTTCTTC. Translated, it gives CASRDRGRGEQFF.

By sample fraction, this clone is medium-sized. V gene TRBV6-5 combines with J gene TRBJ2-7; TRBD1 matches 9 bases. The junction had 9 bases not matched to a gene; V was cut back by 6 bases and J by 6 bases. CDR3 length equals 14 residues. Germline CDR1 and CDR2: MNHEY and SVGAGI. The CDR3, as DNA: TGTGCCAGCAGCCCGTCCGGGACAGGGTCCGAGCAGTACTTC. Its translation is CASSPSGTGSEQYF.